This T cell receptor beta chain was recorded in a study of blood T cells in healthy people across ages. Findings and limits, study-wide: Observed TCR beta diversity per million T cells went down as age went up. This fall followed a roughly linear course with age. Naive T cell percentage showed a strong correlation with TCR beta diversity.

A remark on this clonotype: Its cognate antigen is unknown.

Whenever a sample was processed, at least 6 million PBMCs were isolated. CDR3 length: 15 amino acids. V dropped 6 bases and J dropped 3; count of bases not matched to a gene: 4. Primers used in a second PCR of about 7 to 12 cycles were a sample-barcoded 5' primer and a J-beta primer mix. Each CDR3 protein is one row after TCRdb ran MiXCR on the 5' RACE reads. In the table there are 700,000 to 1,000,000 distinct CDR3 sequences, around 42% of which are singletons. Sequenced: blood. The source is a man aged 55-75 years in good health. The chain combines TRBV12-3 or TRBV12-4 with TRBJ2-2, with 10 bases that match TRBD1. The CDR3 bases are TGTGCCAGCAGGCGGGGACAGGGGTACACCGGGGAGCTGTTTTTT. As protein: CASRRGQGYTGELFF.